What follows are 26 T cell receptor beta chains derived from one specimen sequenced in a study of high-grade serous ovarian cancer treatment subgroups. The table came from immunoSEQ multiplex PCR; TCRdb's copy has only in-frame clones and leaves some out. The sample holds thousands of clones; about three quarters are singletons and the top ten take around 4.9%. Tumor tissue was taken before any definitive surgery or chemotherapy was given. Sequenced: tumor tissue. All receptors come from a human donor with high-grade serous ovarian cancer.

By sample fraction, this clone is medium-sized (0.01 to 0.1%). The chain has TRBV9 and TRBJ2-2; TRBD1 matches 8 bases. V lost 2 bases and J lost 8; bases outside the gene matches: 5. The CDR3 spans 14 residues. Germline CDR1 is SGDLS and CDR2 is YYNGEE. CDR3 coding DNA: TGTGCCAGCAGCGTCCAGGGGGCTGGTGGGGAGCTGTTTTTT. Amino acid sequence: CASSVQGAGGELFF.

The chain is built from TRBV7-9 and TRBJ2-5; 12 bases map to TRBD2. In germline, CDR1 is SEHNR, CDR2 FQNEAQ (reference sequence). There are 15 residues in the CDR3. J lost 5 bases, V lost 6 bases, and 7 bases had no gene match. The CDR3 sequence is CASSRTSGGLETQYF. DNA for the CDR3: TGTGCCAGCAGTCGTACTAGCGGGGGGCTGGAGACCCAGTACTTC.

This chain connects TRBV4-3 to TRBJ2-2; tentatively, D is TRBD1 (8 bases). Between the trimmed V and J ends, which lost 8 bases and 4 bases, there was a span of 14 bases. CDR1 is LGHNA and CDR2 is YSLEER in the germline V gene. This CDR3 region has 14 residues. CDR3 DNA sequence: TGCGCCAGCCAGCGGGACAGGCTCACCGGGGAGCTGTTTTTT. Its translation: CASQRDRLTGELFF.

This chain links TRBV29-1 with TRBJ1-1; possibly TRBD1 for D (6 bases). The germline gives CDR1 SQVTM, CDR2 ANQGSEA. Trimming shortened V by 7 bases and J by 1 base, and 13 bases separated the two germline ends. CDR3 length equals 13 residues. Here the CDR3 DNA reads TGCAGCGGGGGACAAGGTTGGAACACTGAAGCTTTCTTT. It translates to CSGGQGWNTEAFF.

The gene calls are TRBV30 and TRBJ1-4, with no clear D. The CDR3 spans 12 residues. Germline V CDR1 and CDR2: GTSNPN, SVGIG (reference sequence). Between the trimmed V and J ends, which lost 7 bases and 3 bases, there was a span of 9 bases. CDR3 in amino acids: CASGYPNEKLFF. CDR3 DNA: TGTGCCTCCGGATACCCTAATGAAAAACTGTTTTTT. Using reference TRBV30 and TRBJ1-4 for the parts outside the CDR3, the full variable domain is SQTIHQWPATLVQPVGSPLSLECTVEGTSNPNLYWYRQAAGRGLQLLFYSVGIGQISSEVPQNLSASRPQDRQFILSSKKLLLSDSGFYLCASGYPNEKLFFGSGTQLSVL.

A few counts support this clone. This sequence joins TRBV5-1 and TRBJ1-4, with unresolved D. The CDR3 is 14 residues long. With 1 base removed from V and 3 bases from J, the gap between germline ends came to 7 bases. Germline V CDR1 and CDR2: SGHRS, YFSETQ. The CDR3 DNA reads as TGCGCCAGCAGCTTGAAGCAGCCTAATGAAAAACTGTTTTTT. Amino acid sequence: CASSLKQPNEKLFF.

The rearrangement joins TRBV4-1 to TRBJ1-1; no definite D call. Germline V gene sequence: CDR1 MGHRA, CDR2 YSYEKL. With 4 bases removed from V and 0 bases from J, the gap between germline ends came to 18 bases. This CDR3 is 17 amino acids long. The CDR3: CASSLRPDGYMNTEAFF. CDR3 bases: TGCGCCAGCAGCCTCCGCCCGGACGGCTATATGAACACTGAAGCTTTCTTT.

The rearrangement joins TRBV14 to TRBJ2-1; 9 bases map to TRBD2. V was pared by 5 bases and J by 4 bases, with 6 bases of the junction left unmatched. This CDR3 spans 15 amino acids. Germline V lookup: CDR1 SGHDN, CDR2 FVKESK. The CDR3 sequence is CASSINSGGYNEQFF. The CDR3 DNA reads TGTGCCAGCAGCATTAATAGCGGGGGATACAATGAGCAGTTCTTC.

The CDR3 coding sequence is TGTGCCAGCAGCTTAGAGTCGATTAACACAGATACGCAGTATTTT. As protein: CASSLESINTDTQYF. The V gene is TRBV7-9, the J gene TRBJ2-3; D uncertain. V was cut by 1 base and J by 2 bases, with 10 bases left in between. The CDR3 extends over 15 amino acids. CDR1 and CDR2 (germline): SEHNR, FQNEAQ (reference sequence). Full variable domain (remainder filled in from reference TRBV7-9 and TRBJ2-3): DTGVSQNPRHKITKRGQNVTFRCDPISEHNRLYWYRQTLGQGPEFLTYFQNEAQLEKSRLLSDRFSAERPKGSFSTLEIQRTEQGDSAMYLCASSLESINTDTQYFGPGTRLTVL.

This clone was recorded a few times. The genes are TRBV14 and TRBJ1-5; 9 bases are shared with TRBD1. CDR1 and CDR2 (germline): SGHDN, FVKESK. V lost 6 bases to trimming and J lost 3 bases; unmatched junction nucleotides: 3. The CDR3 runs 14 residues. In nucleotides, the CDR3 is TGTGCCAGCAGTCGACAGGGGGACAATCAGCCCCAGCATTTT. Translation: CASSRQGDNQPQHF.

This clone was recorded only once. V usage is TRBV28 and J usage is TRBJ1-2; 10 nucleotides align to TRBD1. Losses at the gene ends were 4 bases for V and 1 base for J; bases not matched to a gene: 6. CDR3 length: 16 amino acids. From germline, CDR1 is MDHEN and CDR2 SYDVKM. The CDR3 nucleotides read TGTGCCAGCAGTTACGGCGGGACAGGGGTTAACTATGGCTACACCTTC. Amino acids: CASSYGGTGVNYGYTF.

This rearrangement joins TRBV7-9 to TRBJ2-7, with 11 positions matching TRBD1. The ends lost 6 bases at V and 0 bases at J; junction bases unmatched: 4. This CDR3 is 15 amino acids long. CDR1 and CDR2 from the germline V gene are SEHNR and FQNEAQ (reference sequence). The CDR3 sequence is CASSRTGGFSYEQYF. The CDR3 DNA sequence: TGTGCCAGCAGTCGGACAGGGGGCTTCTCCTACGAGCAGTACTTC. Drawing the rest from reference TRBV7-9 and TRBJ2-7, the complete variable domain is DTGVSQNPRHKITKRGQNVTFRCDPISEHNRLYWYRQTLGQGPEFLTYFQNEAQLEKSRLLSDRFSAERPKGSFSTLEIQRTEQGDSAMYLCASSRTGGFSYEQYFGPGTRLTVT.

The genes are TRBV7-3 and TRBJ2-1; possibly TRBD2 for D (5 bases). This CDR3 has 14 residues. Germline V gene lookup returns CDR1 SGHTA and CDR2 FQGTGA. Trimming removed 5 bases at V and 9 bases at J, with 17 bases between. Written as DNA, the CDR3 is TGTGCCAGCAGCCAGGTGCTTTCTGGGAGTGAGCAGTTCTTC. Amino acid sequence: CASSQVLSGSEQFF. Variable domain in full (rest from reference TRBV7-3 and TRBJ2-1): GAGVSQTPSNKVTEKGKYVELRCDPISGHTALYWYRQSLGQGPEFLIYFQGTGAADDSGLPNDRFFAVRPEGSVSTLKIQRTERGDSAVYLCASSQVLSGSEQFFGPGTRLTVL.

V gene TRBV5-6 combines with J gene TRBJ2-1; 9 bases are shared with TRBD2. The CDR3 runs to 14 residues. The ends lost 4 bases at V and 5 bases at J; junction bases unmatched: 4. Germline V gene data show CDR1 as SGHDT and CDR2 as YYEEEE. CDR3 in amino acids: CASSVLAGNNEQFF. In nucleotides, the CDR3 is TGTGCCAGCAGCGTTCTAGCGGGGAACAATGAGCAGTTCTTC.

This chain connects TRBV11-3 to TRBJ2-2, with D uncertain. The V end lost 5 bases, the J end lost 3 bases, and 22 bases lay between the germline ends. This CDR3 is built from 18 residues. Germline assignment: CDR1 SGHNT and CDR2 YENEEA. Here the CDR3 DNA reads TGTGCCAGCAGCCCCGCTTCCCGGCGCCAGGATTACACCGGGGAGCTGTTTTTT. Translating it yields CASSPASRRQDYTGELFF.

CDR3 in amino acids: CASSLETLYEQYF. The CDR3 DNA reads as TGTGCCAGCAGTTTGGAGACACTATACGAGCAGTACTTC. This chain links TRBV27 with TRBJ2-7; D is unclear. Germline V gene data show CDR1 as MNHEY and CDR2 as SMNVEV (reference sequence). Trimming left V 3 bases short and J 4 bases short, with 10 bases between. This CDR3 has 13 residues.

This sequence joins TRBV10-3 and TRBJ2-2, with 8 bases identical to TRBD1. Germline loops: CDR1 ENHRY, CDR2 SYGVKD. The J segment lost 0 bases and the V segment lost 6 bases, leaving 0 bases of the junction unmatched. There are 14 residues in the CDR3. CDR3 DNA: TGTGCCATCAGGGACAGGGCGAACACCGGGGAGCTGTTTTTT. The encoded protein is CAIRDRANTGELFF.

The genes are TRBV7-8 and TRBJ2-7, with 7 bases lining up with TRBD2. This CDR3 region has 14 residues. Germline V gene sequence: CDR1 SGHVS, CDR2 FQNEAQ. Trimming removed 5 bases from V and 7 bases from J; junction bases left unmatched: 11. As DNA, the CDR3 is TGTGCCAGCAGCATCCGGACTAGGCTCGGGGAGCAGTACTTC. Translation: CASSIRTRLGEQYF. Drawing the rest from reference TRBV7-8 and TRBJ2-7, the complete variable domain is GAGVSQSPRYKVAKRGQDVALRCDPISGHVSLFWYQQALGQGPEFLTYFQNEAQLDKSGLPSDRFFAERPEGSVSTLKIQRTQQEDSAVYLCASSIRTRLGEQYFGPGTRLTVT.

V is TRBV10-3 and J is TRBJ1-2; TRBD1 aligns across 9 bases. Trimming at V came to 0 bases and at J to 8 bases, leaving 4 bases not matched to a gene. CDR1 and CDR2 (germline): ENHRY, SYGVKD. The CDR3 totals 14 residues. CDR3 DNA sequence: TGTGCCATCAGTGAGTCTTGGGGACAGGGAGGCTACACCTTC. This translates into CAISESWGQGGYTF.

V is TRBV11-2 and J is TRBJ2-3; 11 nucleotides align to TRBD2. The V and J ends lost 3 bases and 7 bases, in that order; junction bases with no gene match: 9. Germline loops: CDR1 SGHAT, CDR2 FQNNGV. The CDR3 covers 16 residues. The CDR3 loop reads CASSFGITSGGYTQYF. DNA of the CDR3: TGTGCCAGCAGCTTCGGGATAACTAGCGGGGGATATACGCAGTATTTT.

The V call is TRBV7-2, the J call TRBJ2-1; the match to TRBD2 covers 9 bases. CDR1 is SGHTA, CDR2 FQGNSA, per germline. V dropped 1 base and J dropped 4; count of bases not matched to a gene: 8. CDR3 length: 17 amino acids. CDR3 in DNA: TGTGCCAGCAGCTTAGGTTTTGCCAGCGGGGGGTACAATGAGCAGTTCTTC. Translation gives CASSLGFASGGYNEQFF.

This clone was detected a few times. This chain connects TRBV5-5 to TRBJ1-2, with D unresolved. The CDR3 runs to 16 residues. The germline CDR1 and CDR2 sequences are SGHKS and YYEKEE (reference sequence). V was shortened by 3 bases and J by 7 bases, with 22 bases between the two germline ends. CDR3 DNA sequence: TGTGCCAGCAGCTCCACCCCTGGGTGGATCAGTGGTGGCTACACCTTC. This sequence encodes CASSSTPGWISGGYTF.

The gene calls are TRBV7-9 and TRBJ1-4; D is perhaps TRBD1 (5 bases). The CDR3 length is 15 residues. Germline V lookup: CDR1 SEHNR, CDR2 FQNEAQ (reference sequence). Trimming left V 4 bases short and J 8 bases short, with 17 bases between. CDR3 DNA sequence: TGTGCCAGCAGCTCTACAGGAGCGGCAAGGGAAAAACTGTTTTTT. Its protein is CASSSTGAAREKLFF. Using reference TRBV7-9 and TRBJ1-4 for the parts outside the CDR3, the full variable domain is DTGVSQNPRHKITKRGQNVTFRCDPISEHNRLYWYRQTLGQGPEFLTYFQNEAQLEKSRLLSDRFSAERPKGSFSTLEIQRTEQGDSAMYLCASSSTGAAREKLFFGSGTQLSVL.

The V and J genes are TRBV4-3 and TRBJ1-3, with D tentatively TRBD1 (5 bases). Germline V lookup: CDR1 LGHNA, CDR2 YSLEER. V lost 0 bases and J 6 bases, leaving 9 bases between the germline ends. The CDR3 spans 14 residues. CDR3 sequence: CASSQDRGVNTIYF. The CDR3 DNA follows: TGCGCCAGCAGCCAAGATCGGGGGGTAAACACCATATATTTT.

This chain links TRBV2 with TRBJ1-3; 7 bases agree with TRBD1. This CDR3 region has 18 residues. CDR1 SNHLY and CDR2 FYNNEI come from the germline V gene. V trimming: 8 bases; J trimming: 0 bases; junction bases outside the gene matches: 16. Written as DNA, the CDR3 is TGTGCCAGCGCTGGTCAGGGGGACAGCAAGCTCTCTGGAAACACCATATATTTT. Its protein is CASAGQGDSKLSGNTIYF.

The chain employs TRBV18 and TRBJ1-2; D not resolved. CDR3 length equals 14 residues. Germline V gene lookup returns CDR1 KGHSH and CDR2 LQKENI. Between the trimmed V and J ends, which lost 2 bases and 4 bases, there was a span of 11 bases. The CDR3 spells CASSPSGSGYGYTF. The DNA for the CDR3 is TGTGCCAGCTCACCATCGGGGTCGGGCTATGGCTACACCTTC.